This paragraph covers one T cell receptor (beta chain) sequence. In this sample, this clonotype turned up many times. Its antigen is still unknown. Per-nucleotide qualities are absent, and no much larger clonotype sits a single base away. Receptors were amplified or captured by PCR. Sequenced on an Illumina HiSeq 2500. TCR libraries were prepared with molecular barcoding, using unique molecular identifiers to normalize TCRbeta repertoire quantification. TCRdb redid the processing of the public reads, applying fastp at Q25 and MiXCR, and retained in-frame beta chains. When rows share a CDR3 protein, they turn into one entry using the most common DNA and genes. This sample has about 300,000 distinct CDR3 sequences in its table, and roughly a tenth of those were observed once. The top ten clonotypes cover less than 8% of the sample. The sample originates from a study of T-cell reconstitution after alpha-beta-depleted transplantation in children (dated by TCRdb to the mid-2010s). With respect to the entire study: Using TCR repertoire profiling, the study followed T-cell immune reconstitution in a quantitative way in children after TCRalphabeta/CD19-depleted allogeneic hematopoietic cell transplantation. Results and caveats for the whole study, not just this receptor: In some patients, high TCRbeta diversity at day 60 was attributed to recipient T cells and intrathymic progenitors that had survived conditioning. The frequencies of hyperexpanded clones fell over the following months, and after one year, T-cell counts and TCRbeta diversity were mostly attributed to newly produced T cells. Apparently early alphabetaT-cell count recovery about two months after transplant reportedly relied on only several hundred rapidly expanded clones derived from non-depleted graft cells.

This specimen's treatment or condition label, per the study, means: allogeneic hematopoietic cell transplantation with graft depleted of TCRalphabeta T cells and CD19 B cells. Transplant recipients were children who received TCRalphabeta/CD19-depleted allogeneic hematopoietic cell grafts. The V end loses 5 bases and the J end loses 3 bases, and a stretch of 13 bases separates them. The germline V gene provides CDR1 SGHAT and CDR2 FQNNGV. The CDR3 goes from the cysteine to the phenylalanine over 15 residues. The retained sequence is limited to the CDR3, 45 bases, with the frame set at the first base.

The sequencing used PBMCs, collected before TCRalphabeta/CD19-depleted stem cell transplant. This sequence originates from a boy under three years old with acute myeloid leukemia, due to receive a stem cell transplant. Recombination linked TRBV11-2 to TRBJ1-4, with an unclear D gene assignment. The CDR3 region has the sequence CASSTRPAANEKLFF. At the DNA level, the sequence is TGTGCCAGCAGCACCCGGCCCGCGGCTAATGAAAAACTGTTTTTT.